This TCR beta chain came from a study of identical twins. Overall study findings and caveats: For zero-insertion analyses, partial confounding could come from invariant MAIT and iNKT cells. The study found weaker excess twin sharing in beta out-of-frame sequences.

TCRdb ran MiXCR on the 5' RACE reads and lists one entry per CDR3 protein. The table lists around 530,000 distinct CDR3 sequences, roughly 15% of them singletons, with 0.35% to 0.45% in the top ten. CDR3 length: 14 amino acids. Germline CDR1 DFQATT, CDR2 SNEGSKA (reference sequence). The trim removed 6 bases at V and 5 bases at J, leaving 12 bases unmatched. Notes on this clonotype: Its target is not known.

The same sample was also used in a study of yellow fever vaccine responses in identical twins.

The sequenced material came from CD4+ T cells sorted from blood. The chain is built from TRBV20-1 and TRBJ1-2, with TRBD1 matching 7 bases. This sequence was found in a young woman in good health. CDR3 DNA sequence: TGCAGTGCGCCGGTGGACAGGCGTCATTATGGCTACACCTTC. Its protein product is CSAPVDRRHYGYTF.